Listed below are T cell receptor beta chains from one sample, sequenced in a study of T cell responses to AZD1222 COVID-19 vaccine. Data came from immunoSEQ multiplex PCR; TCRdb stores just in-frame clones and leaves some out. The data show roughly 65,000 clones, roughly 90% seen once. The material sequenced was peripheral blood, taken on day 0 of AZD1222 vaccination. The origin of the receptors is an adult in good health. Each CDR3 is given with its conserved first and last residue. Each record gives: clone size, D gene, V gene, J gene, CDR3 DNA, CDR3 protein. D genes are given only for firm matches. Rows give clone size only sometimes, using once, few, many, or a class for an expanded clone.

.	.	TRBV19	TRBJ1-4	TGTGCCAACAAACGAGAAAAACTGTTTTTT	CANKREKLFF
.	.	TRBV3-1/TRBV3-2	TRBJ1-5	TGTGCCAGCAGCCCGGGACGCTTGGTAGAGCCCCAGCATTTT	CASSPGRLVEPQHF
.	TRBD1	TRBV7-9	TRBJ2-1	TGTGCCAGCAGCTTAGGCCAGGGGGCTGGTTACAATGAGCAGTTCTTC	CASSLGQGAGYNEQFF
.	.	TRBV27	TRBJ2-7	TGTGCCAGCAGTAATTACGGGATCAGCTCCTACGAGCAGTACTTC	CASSNYGISSYEQYF
once	.	TRBV4-2	TRBJ2-7	TGTGCCAGCAGCCAAGAGAAGGGACTGACGAGCTCCTACGAGCAGTACTTC	CASSQEKGLTSSYEQYF
.	.	TRBV11-2	TRBJ1-1	TGTGCCAGCAGCGAAGGGGGCACTGAAGCTTTCTTT	CASSEGGTEAFF
.	.	TRBV5-1	TRBJ2-7	TGCGCCAGCAGCTTGGGGGCCTCCTACGAGCAGTACTTC	CASSLGASYEQYF
.	.	TRBV19	TRBJ1-1	TGTGCCAGTAGTATAGTCAGCAACACTGAAGCTTTCTTT	CASSIVSNTEAFF
.	.	TRBV3-1/TRBV3-2	TRBJ2-2	TGTGCCAGCAGCCAAGATCGGAGGGTTACTGGTTGGGAGCTGTTTTTT	CASSQDRRVTGWELFF
.	.	TRBV4-3	TRBJ1-4	TGCGCCAGCAGCCAAGGAGAGTTACGGGGCTTGAGAAATGAAAAACTGTTTTTT	CASSQGELRGLRNEKLFF
.	.	TRBV9	TRBJ1-5	TGTGCCAGCAGCGTAGAAAACAATCAGCCCCAGCATTTT	CASSVENNQPQHF
.	TRBD2	TRBV6-2/TRBV6-3	TRBJ2-1	TGTGCCAGCAGTTCCGCATCGTTAGCTGGGGGGGATGAGCAGTTCTTC	CASSSASLAGGDEQFF
.	.	TRBV7-2	TRBJ1-6	TGTGCCAGCGGACTGGGACTGCTCTCCTATAATTCACCCCTCCACTTT	CASGLGLLSYNSPLHF
.	.	TRBV2	TRBJ1-1	TGTGCCAGCTCCACCCATGGGACCACTGAAGCTTTCTTT	CASSTHGTTEAFF
.	.	TRBV30	TRBJ2-1	TGTGCCTGGATGTCTTCCGATCTCAATGAGCAGTTCTTC	CAWMSSDLNEQFF
.	.	TRBV21-1	TRBJ2-7	TGTGCCAGCACCTCACCACCCACTAGCGGGAGTGGGGAGCAGTACTTC	CASTSPPTSGSGEQYF
.	.	TRBV27	TRBJ2-7	TGTGCCACGAAAGACGTGCGGGGCGAGCAGTACTTC	CATKDVRGEQYF
.	.	TRBV6-5	TRBJ1-2	TGTGCCAGCATAGCAACCTTGTCTAACTATGGCTACACCTTC	CASIATLSNYGYTF
few	TRBD1	TRBV19	TRBJ1-5	TGTGCCAGTAGTCTGGGGACAGGGGGCAATCAGCCCCAGCATTTT	CASSLGTGGNQPQHF
.	.	TRBV6-5	TRBJ2-3	TGTGCCAGCAGTTACTCGGGGGCTGCGGCAGATACGCAGTATTTT	CASSYSGAAADTQYF
.	TRBD1	TRBV7-2	TRBJ2-5	TGTGCCAGCAGCAAGAGACAGGGACCCGGGGAGACCCAGTACTTC	CASSKRQGPGETQYF
.	.	TRBV15	TRBJ2-1	TGTGCCACCAGCAGAGATCGAGGGCAGGGGTCATGGTATGAGCAGTTCTTC	CATSRDRGQGSWYEQFF
few	TRBD2	TRBV9	TRBJ2-7	TGTGCCAGCAGCGTAGGTCGGGAGGGGGCCTACGAGCAGTACTTC	CASSVGREGAYEQYF
.	TRBD1	TRBV9	TRBJ2-3	TGTGCCAGCAGCGTAGTGGGACAGGGCACAAATACGCAGTATTTT	CASSVVGQGTNTQYF
.	TRBD1	TRBV19	TRBJ1-2	TGTGCCAGTAGCCACGGGACAGAAGTAACTGGCTACACCTTC	CASSHGTEVTGYTF
.	TRBD1	TRBV7-2	TRBJ1-4	TGTGCCAGCAGCTTAGATGGTAGCAGGGGGCTCGTTTTTGAAAAACTGTTTTTT	CASSLDGSRGLVFEKLFF
.	TRBD2	TRBV2	TRBJ2-1	TGTGCCAGCAGTGTGCTAGCGGGAGGTGGGAATGAGCAGTTCTTC	CASSVLAGGGNEQFF
.	TRBD1	TRBV7-9	TRBJ1-4	TGTGCCAGCAGCTTAGTCCAGGGGGCTAATGAAAAACTGTTTTTT	CASSLVQGANEKLFF
.	.	TRBV18	TRBJ1-4	TGTGCCAGCTCACCCCCCCGGCGGGGGGGCGGCCCCGCAACTAATGAAAAACTGTTTTTT	CASSPPRRGGGPATNEKLFF
.	.	TRBV6-5	TRBJ2-3	TGTGCCAGCAGTCCCGCGGGGTGGGATACGCAGTATTTT	CASSPAGWDTQYF
.	TRBD2	TRBV6-2/TRBV6-3	TRBJ2-1	TGTGCCAGCAGCCTAGCGGGAACAATCAATGAGCAGTTCTTC	CASSLAGTINEQFF
.	TRBD1	TRBV11-3	TRBJ2-2	TGTGCCAGCAGCCCGGGACAGGGGACCGGGGAGCTGTTTTTT	CASSPGQGTGELFF
.	.	TRBV5-8	TRBJ1-5	TGTGCCAGCAGCACCGGACAGAAAGTGAATCAGCCCCAGCATTTT	CASSTGQKVNQPQHF
once	TRBD2	TRBV18	TRBJ2-3	TGTGCCAGCTCACCGGCAGGACGGGCTAGCGGGAGGTTTGGAGATACGCAGTATTTT	CASSPAGRASGRFGDTQYF
.	TRBD1	TRBV27	TRBJ1-4	TGTGCCAGCAGTCCCCTGGGCAGGGGGCCGCGGGAAAAACTGTTTTTT	CASSPLGRGPREKLFF
.	.	TRBV18	TRBJ2-3	TGTGCCAGCTCACCACGCACGCGGTCCAAACAAACAGATACGCAGTATTTT	CASSPRTRSKQTDTQYF
.	.	TRBV27	TRBJ1-1	TGTGCCAGCAGTTTATTAGGGATGAACACTGAAGCTTTCTTT	CASSLLGMNTEAFF
.	.	TRBV4-3	TRBJ2-2	TGCGCCAGCAGCCAGGAACAGATTGGGGAGCTGTTTTTT	CASSQEQIGELFF
.	TRBD1	TRBV29-1	TRBJ2-3	TGCAGCGCTTCGACAGGGAGTCTGGCAGATACGCAGTATTTT	CSASTGSLADTQYF
.	TRBD2	TRBV28	TRBJ2-1	TGTGCCAGCAGTTCCCCAGTCAGGGCGGTCGGCGGGAGAAAGTTCTTC	CASSSPVRAVGGRKFF
.	TRBD1	TRBV6-5	TRBJ1-5	TGTGCCAGCAGTAGGGACAGGGGGTGGCATTTT	CASSRDRGWHF
.	TRBD1	TRBV18	TRBJ2-1	TGTGCCAGCTCACAACGGACAGGGGCGTACAATGAGCAGTTCTTC	CASSQRTGAYNEQFF
.	.	TRBV7-2	TRBJ2-1	TGTGCCAGCAGCCCAGGGGCAGGAAGCTCCTACAATGAGCAGTTCTTC	CASSPGAGSSYNEQFF
.	.	TRBV20-1	TRBJ2-1	TGCAGTGTACCTAGGTACAATGAGCAGTTCTTC	CSVPRYNEQFF
.	.	TRBV5-6	TRBJ2-7	TGTGCCAGCAGCATCTCCTACGAGCAGTACTTC	CASSISYEQYF
.	TRBD2	TRBV6-2/TRBV6-3	TRBJ2-1	TGTGCCAGCAGTTACCTCAGCGGGAGAGGTTACAATGAGCAGTTCTTC	CASSYLSGRGYNEQFF
.	TRBD1	TRBV3-1/TRBV3-2	TRBJ1-2	TGTGCCAGCAGCCCGGGACAGGGGTACTATGGCTACACCTTC	CASSPGQGYYGYTF
.	.	TRBV29-1	TRBJ2-2	TGCAGCGTTCGAAAGTCAGGGGCGACCGGGGAGCTGTTTTTT	CSVRKSGATGELFF
once	.	TRBV10-1	TRBJ2-1	TGCGCCAGCAGTGATAGATCGGGATTGGGGGGAAGGAATGAGCAGTTCTTC	CASSDRSGLGGRNEQFF
.	TRBD2	TRBV29-1	TRBJ2-1	TGCAGCGCCCGGACTAGCGGGAACTACAATGAGCAGTTCTTC	CSARTSGNYNEQFF
.	.	TRBV28	TRBJ1-5	TGTGCCAGCAGTTTAGGCAATCAGCCCCAGCATTTT	CASSLGNQPQHF
.	.	TRBV4-3	TRBJ1-1	TGCGCCAGCAGCCAAGAATGGCAGAACACTGAAGCTTTCTTT	CASSQEWQNTEAFF
.	TRBD2	TRBV6-5	TRBJ2-7	TGTGCCAGCAAAGGACTAGCGGGAGCTTCCGAGCAGTACTTC	CASKGLAGASEQYF
.	.	TRBV10-3	TRBJ2-7	TGTGCCATCAGTACAGGTTTCCACCCCGAGCAGTACTTC	CAISTGFHPEQYF
.	TRBD1	TRBV18	TRBJ1-2	TGTGCCAGCTCACCAAGGGGGCGATACTATGGCTACACCTTC	CASSPRGRYYGYTF
.	TRBD2	TRBV6-2/TRBV6-3	TRBJ2-1	TGTGCCAGCAGTCGACGGGCGGGAGGAGGGAATGAGCAGTTCTTC	CASSRRAGGGNEQFF
.	.	TRBV7-2	TRBJ1-1	TGTGCCAGCAGCTTAGCGCGGGGTGGGGTTGAAGCTTTCTTT	CASSLARGGVEAFF
.	TRBD2	TRBV20-1	TRBJ2-1	TGCAGTGCTAGTAGAAAGGGGAGGGGCAATGAGCAGTTCTTC	CSASRKGRGNEQFF
.	TRBD2	TRBV7-8	TRBJ2-7	TGTGCCAGCAGCCCCGTCACTAGCGGAATCTACGAGCAGTACTTC	CASSPVTSGIYEQYF